This passage covers 30 T cell receptor beta chains from one sample sequenced in a study of blood T cell repertoires in COVID-19 (TCRdb year 2020). Libraries were prepared through the immunoSEQ multiplex PCR assay. TCRdb limited this immuneACCESS table to in-frame rearrangements with V and J called. A share of clones is missing; checked studies link under half to unresolved V genes, and the rest is unexplained. The sample table contains approximately 81,000 clones; only one count was recorded for almost 85% of them. Jointly, the top ten make up over 7% of the sample. Source material: peripheral blood. The source of these receptors is a human donor in a cohort sampled during active COVID-19.

The CDR3 region has the DNA TGTGCCAGCAGTTTACGGCTAACAGGGGTCACTGAAGCTTTCTTT. It encodes CASSLRLTGVTEAFF. The chain uses TRBV27 and TRBJ1-1, with TRBD1 matching over 7 bases. CDR1 and CDR2 from the germline V gene are MNHEY and SMNVEV (reference sequence). V gave up 2 bases and J gave up 4 bases; unmatched junction bases: 7. The CDR3 loop spans 15 amino acids.

The chain is built from TRBV5-3 and TRBJ2-5; 9 bases are a match to TRBD2. TRBV5-3 counts as an open reading frame of uncertain function. V lost 4 bases, J lost 2 bases, and 9 bases stayed unmatched. The CDR3 is 16 residues long. CDR3 amino acids: CARSSRGGAGQETQYF. CDR3 bases: TGTGCCAGAAGCAGCCGCGGGGGGGCGGGGCAAGAGACCCAGTACTTC.

The chain couples TRBV5-1 to TRBJ2-3; TRBD2 aligns across 7 bases. CDR3 length: 16 amino acids. Germline V gene lookup returns CDR1 SGHRS and CDR2 YFSETQ. V was pared by 0 bases and J by 2 bases, with 6 bases of the junction left unmatched. CDR3 DNA: TGCGCCAGCAGCTTGGACATCCGGGGGGTCACAGATACGCAGTATTTT. Amino acid sequence: CASSLDIRGVTDTQYF.

This rearrangement joins TRBV9 to TRBJ1-1, with 7 bases lining up with TRBD1. The CDR3 has 16 residues. CDR1 is SGDLS and CDR2 is YYNGEE in the germline V gene. The J segment lost 0 bases and the V segment lost 3 bases, leaving 8 bases of the junction unmatched. CDR3 amino acids: CASSGRTGPMNTEAFF. In DNA, the CDR3 is TGTGCCAGCAGCGGACGGACAGGACCTATGAACACTGAAGCTTTCTTT. The entire variable domain, with the rest obtained from reference TRBV9 and TRBJ1-1, is as follows: DSGVTQTPKHLITATGQRVTLRCSPRSGDLSVYWYQQSLDQGLQFLIQYYNGEERAKGNILERFSAQQFPDLHSELNLSSLELGDSALYFCASSGRTGPMNTEAFFGQGTRLTVV.

The V call is TRBV3-1 (or the pseudogene TRBV3-2), the J call TRBJ2-5, with 7 bases fitting TRBD1. The CDR3 sequence is 15 residues long. Trimming took 2 bases from V and 5 from J; bases not matched to a gene: 8. Germline V gives CDR1 LGHDT, CDR2 YNNKEL (reference sequence). The CDR3 nucleotides are TGTGCCAGCAGCCAAACGAGGGGGCGGTGGGAGACCCAGTACTTC. It translates to CASSQTRGRWETQYF.

V and J are TRBV9 and TRBJ2-2; D perhaps matches TRBD2 (6 bases). CDR1 and CDR2 (germline): SGDLS, YYNGEE. The CDR3 length is 16 residues. V lost 4 bases to trimming and J lost 6 bases, with 19 bases between them. CDR3 nucleotide sequence: TGTGCCAGCAGCCCCGGGGAGCGGGCGATACCCGGGGAGCTGTTTTTT. Protein: CASSPGERAIPGELFF.

The count of this clone is one. Here the CDR3 reads CASRGTGIGNTIYF. DNA for the CDR3: TGTGCCAGCAGAGGGACAGGGATCGGAAACACCATATATTTT. V gene TRBV6-5 combines with J gene TRBJ1-3; 9 positions agree with TRBD1. CDR1 is MNHEY, CDR2 SVGAGI, per germline. The CDR3 totals 14 residues. V gave up 6 bases and J gave up 4 bases; unmatched junction bases: 4.

Here the CDR3 reads CSVVGTREGLRGYTF. The CDR3 DNA follows: TGCAGCGTTGTTGGAACGAGGGAAGGCTTACGTGGCTACACCTTC. This chain links TRBV29-1 with TRBJ1-2, with D hard to call. Germline CDR1 and CDR2: SQVTM and ANQGSEA. V dropped 4 bases and J dropped 7 bases, with 22 bases sitting between them. This CDR3 is built from 15 residues.

This sequence joins TRBV5-1 and TRBJ2-2; 10 bases match TRBD1. CDR3 length: 15 amino acids. Per the germline V gene, CDR1 is SGHRS and CDR2 is YFSETQ. Trimming at V came to 0 bases and at J to 5 bases, leaving 1 base not matched to a gene. Here the CDR3 reads CASSLGTGGTGELFF. CDR3 nucleotides: TGCGCCAGCAGCTTGGGGACAGGGGGAACCGGGGAGCTGTTTTTT. Variable domain in full (rest from reference TRBV5-1 and TRBJ2-2): KAGVTQTPRYLIKTRGQQVTLSCSPISGHRSVSWYQQTPGQGLQFLFEYFSETQRNKGNFPGRFSGRQFSNSRSEMNVSTLELGDSALYLCASSLGTGGTGELFFGEGSRLTVL.

The chain carries TRBV6-5 and TRBJ2-1; 10 bases agree with TRBD1. Losses at the gene ends were 10 bases for V and 7 bases for J; bases not matched to a gene: 10. The CDR3 contains 14 residues. Germline V CDR1 and CDR2: MNHEY, SVGAGI. The CDR3 loop reads CAILPGQGSNEQFF. CDR3 nucleotide sequence: TGTGCCATTTTACCGGGACAGGGGTCGAATGAGCAGTTCTTC.

The V and J genes are TRBV7-9 and TRBJ1-3; 10 bases line up with TRBD1. Germline V lookup: CDR1 SEHNR, CDR2 FQNEAQ (reference sequence). Trimming at V came to 6 bases and at J to 3 bases, leaving 11 bases not matched to a gene. The CDR3 totals 17 residues. The CDR3 nucleotides read TGTGCCAGCAGAACGGGACAGGGGACTGAGTTTGGAAACACCATATATTTT. It yields the protein CASRTGQGTEFGNTIYF.

The chain uses TRBV6-2 or TRBV6-3 and TRBJ2-7, with 10 nucleotides matching TRBD1. In germline, CDR1 is MNHEY, CDR2 SVGEGT. V shed 5 bases, J shed 5 bases, and the junction held 6 bases outside the gene matches. The CDR3 is 14 amino acids. The CDR3: CASSGRDRGHEQYF. Here the CDR3 DNA reads TGTGCCAGCAGTGGCCGGGACAGGGGCCACGAGCAGTACTTC.

This clone was counted a few times. The V gene is TRBV7-2, the J gene TRBJ1-2, with TRBD1 identical over 9 bases. Trimming removed 6 bases from V and 5 bases from J; junction bases left unmatched: 4. The CDR3 sequence is 13 residues long. The V gene's germline CDR1 is SGHTA and CDR2 FQGNSA. The CDR3 spells CASSPGQGYGYTF. In nucleotides, the CDR3 is TGTGCCAGCAGTCCGGGACAGGGATATGGCTACACCTTC.

The chain is built from TRBV19 and TRBJ1-6; D remains unclear. CDR1 and CDR2 from the germline V gene are LNHDA and SQIVND (reference sequence). Trimming took 3 bases from V and 5 from J, leaving 5 bases between them. CDR3 length: 13 amino acids. The CDR3 DNA sequence: TGTGCCAGTAGTATTTCCGATAATTCACCCCTCCACTTT. Its translation is CASSISDNSPLHF.

A single count supports this clone. The rearrangement links TRBV7-2 to TRBJ1-2; 7 bases match TRBD1. V was clipped by 0 bases and J by 4 bases; unmatched bases: 5. The CDR3 is 15 amino acids. Germline V gives CDR1 SGHTA, CDR2 FQGNSA. This CDR3 reads CASSLARTGSYGYTF. The CDR3 nucleotides read TGTGCCAGCAGCTTAGCCAGGACAGGCAGCTATGGCTACACCTTC.

The chain couples TRBV5-1 to TRBJ2-7; tentative D call: TRBD1 (6 bases). Germline CDR1 and CDR2: SGHRS and YFSETQ. This CDR3 is 13 amino acids long. V was clipped by 4 bases and J by 1 base, with 9 bases between them. The CDR3 sequence: CASSEQGSYEQYF. CDR3 bases: TGCGCCAGCAGCGAACAGGGTTCCTACGAGCAGTACTTC.

The rearrangement uses TRBV10-3 and TRBJ2-7; 8 bases align to TRBD1. CDR3 size: 15 residues. The germline CDR1 and CDR2 sequences are ENHRY and SYGVKD. J gave up 3 bases and V 4 bases, and 8 bases lay outside the gene matches. For the CDR3, the DNA is TGTGCCATCAGTGGTTTCCGGGACAGGAACTACGAGCAGTACTTC. This translates into CAISGFRDRNYEQYF.

This chain joins TRBV19 and TRBJ2-1; 12 bases are shared with TRBD2. The CDR3 length is 17 residues. J lost 0 bases, V lost 5 bases, and 5 bases had no gene match. Germline V gives CDR1 LNHDA, CDR2 SQIVND (reference sequence). CDR3 amino acids: CASSSLAGGYSYNEQFF. The CDR3 nucleotides read TGTGCCAGTAGTTCACTAGCGGGGGGATACTCCTACAATGAGCAGTTCTTC.

V is TRBV21-1 and J is TRBJ2-7; TRBD1 is the table's D call, not checked against the DNA. TRBV21-1 is a recognized pseudogene. This CDR3 has 20 residues. The CDR3 DNA sequence: TGTGCCAGCAGCAAAGGTCGGCGGAACAGGCCGGGTAAACGAAACTACGAGCAGTACTTC. Translated: CASSKGRRNRPGKRNYEQYF.

The rearrangement links TRBV7-3 to TRBJ2-3; 7 bases line up with TRBD2. V lost 4 bases, J lost 1 base, and 2 bases stayed unmatched. CDR3 length: 14 amino acids. From germline, CDR1 is SGHTA and CDR2 FQGTGA. The DNA for the CDR3 is TGTGCCAGCAGCTGGGCGGGGGGCACAGATACGCAGTATTTT. Encoded protein: CASSWAGGTDTQYF.

DNA of the CDR3: TGTGCCAGCAGCCCGGGCGCGGGCGAGCAGTACTTC. This translates into CASSPGAGEQYF. The gene calls are TRBV7-6 and TRBJ2-7, with D maybe TRBD2 (5 bases). V shed 5 bases and J shed 6 bases, with 11 bases lying between them. The CDR3 consists of 12 residues. Per germline, CDR1 SGHVS and CDR2 FNYEAQ.

In nucleotides, the CDR3 is TGTGCCAGCAGCTTAGGTAGCGGGGGCACAGGGACAGATACGCAGTATTTT. This translates into CASSLGSGGTGTDTQYF. This chain uses TRBV7-9 with TRBJ2-3, with TRBD2 identical over 9 bases. After removal of 1 base from V and 3 bases from J, the junction contained 8 bases not matched to a gene. The CDR3 has 17 residues. Looked up from germline, CDR1 is SEHNR and CDR2 is FQNEAQ (reference sequence).

The chain couples TRBV9 to TRBJ2-2, with D possibly matching TRBD1 (5 bases). V was cut by 2 bases and J by 5 bases, with 7 bases left in between. The CDR3 covers 13 residues. Germline CDR1 SGDLS, CDR2 YYNGEE. CDR3 region: CASSVRGTGELFF. CDR3 nucleotide sequence: TGTGCCAGCAGCGTTAGGGGAACCGGGGAGCTGTTTTTT.

The V call is TRBV29-1, the J call TRBJ1-1, with 9 nucleotides matching TRBD1. This CDR3 is 13 amino acids long. V was clipped by 6 bases and J by 3 bases; unmatched bases: 5. Looked up from germline, CDR1 is SQVTM and CDR2 is ANQGSEA. CDR3 sequence (DNA): TGCAGCGTGACAGGGGGGATGGACACTGAAGCTTTCTTT. The encoded protein is CSVTGGMDTEAFF.

This clone was counted a single time. The chain recombines TRBV7-9 with TRBJ1-1; maybe TRBD1 (5 bases). The CDR3 runs 11 residues. V was trimmed by 6 bases and J by 8 bases, leaving 10 bases between them. CDR1 and CDR2 (germline): SEHNR, FQNEAQ (reference sequence). CDR3 DNA: TGTGCCAGCAGGGGGCGGAAAGAAGCTTTCTTT. It encodes CASRGRKEAFF.

The V call is TRBV21-1, the J call TRBJ1-6; the D call of TRBD1 is as the table states it, not checked on the DNA. TRBV21-1 is a pseudogene locus. CDR3 length: 17 residues. CDR3 nucleotides: TGTGCCAGCAGGGGGGACTCGTGGACAGGGAAAGACTCACCCCTCCACTTT. Amino acids: CASRGDSWTGKDSPLHF.

The rearrangement joins TRBV5-4 to TRBJ1-1, with D perhaps TRBD1 (5 bases). Germline V lookup: CDR1 SGHNT, CDR2 YYREEE (reference sequence). The CDR3 runs 14 residues. Trimming left V 0 bases short and J 3 bases short, with 9 bases between. Here the CDR3 DNA reads TGTGCCAGCAGCTTGGGATCGGGGGACACTGAAGCTTTCTTT. Protein: CASSLGSGDTEAFF.

The V and J genes are TRBV10-3 and TRBJ2-5; a possible D gene is TRBD2 (6 bases). The CDR3 has 13 amino acids. Trimming shortened V by 6 bases and J by 3 bases, and 11 bases separated the two germline ends. Germline V gene data show CDR1 as ENHRY and CDR2 as SYGVKD. Here the CDR3 DNA reads TGTGCCATCAGAGTCCGGGAGAAAGAGACCCAGTACTTC. This translates into CAIRVREKETQYF.

This clone was recorded once. The gene calls are TRBV7-8 and TRBJ1-5; 12 nucleotides agree with TRBD1. The CDR3 covers 15 residues. Per the germline V gene, CDR1 is SGHVS and CDR2 is FQNEAQ. J gave up 6 bases and V 4 bases, and 4 bases lay outside the gene matches. CDR3 residues: CASSSGTGGFQPQHF. CDR3 in DNA: TGTGCCAGCAGCTCCGGGACAGGGGGCTTTCAGCCCCAGCATTTT.

The rearrangement links TRBV5-1 to TRBJ2-3; D possibly corresponds to TRBD2 (6 bases). This CDR3 is built from 14 residues. The V end lost 0 bases, the J end lost 4 bases, and 9 bases lay between the germline ends. The germline gives CDR1 SGHRS, CDR2 YFSETQ. In DNA form, the CDR3 reads TGCGCCAGCAGCTTGGTGGCGGGGTCAGATACGCAGTATTTT. Protein: CASSLVAGSDTQYF.